The 24 T cell receptor beta chains in this list originate from one sample, sequenced in a study of shared clonotypes between healthy human individuals. Here immunoSEQ multiplex PCR was the method, and the copy in TCRdb shows in-frame clones only, minus some. The data show a few million clones, with 85% to 95% seen just once and 0.39% held by the top ten. The sample was naive CD4+ T cells from PBMCs. Subset in this sample: CD45RA+ positively selected. These receptors originate from a man between 18 and 35 years old in good health. Some clones in this sample may be carry-over from other donors' samples.

This clone was seen only once. V usage is TRBV7-6 and J usage is TRBJ2-1; D might be TRBD1 or TRBD2, each matching 5 bases. Germline V gene sequence: CDR1 SGHVS, CDR2 FNYEAQ. The CDR3 is 15 residues long. Trimming shortened V by 3 bases and J by 5 bases, and 14 bases separated the two germline ends. The CDR3 protein is CASSFTRGGDNEQFF. CDR3 sequence (DNA): TGTGCCAGCAGCTTCACCCGGGGCGGAGACAATGAGCAGTTCTTC.

In its sample, this clone was seen a few times. Other DNA sequences in this sample translate to the same CDR3. The chain joins TRBV2 to TRBJ1-5; no clear D. The ends were cut back, 4 bases at V and 4 bases at J, with 11 bases in the middle. Germline V gene data show CDR1 as SNHLY and CDR2 as FYNNEI. The CDR3 is 14 residues long. CDR3 region: CASSGRAGNQPQHF. The CDR3 nucleotides are TGTGCCAGCAGTGGGAGGGCGGGAAATCAGCCCCAGCATTTT.

This clone is a singleton in its sample. This chain joins TRBV4-1 and TRBJ2-2; D remains unclear. Trimming took 3 bases from V and 1 from J, leaving 6 bases between them. CDR3 length: 14 residues. CDR1 is MGHRA, CDR2 YSYEKL, per germline. CDR3 bases: TGCGCCAGCAGCCATAATAGGAACACCGGGGAGCTGTTTTTT. This gives the protein CASSHNRNTGELFF.

The V call is TRBV11-2, the J call TRBJ2-1; the D is unclear. In germline, CDR1 is SGHAT, CDR2 FQNNGV. V was trimmed by 5 bases and J by 5 bases, leaving 10 bases between them. The CDR3 is 13 amino acids. CDR3 sequence reads: CASSPQRHNEQFF. The CDR3 bases are TGTGCCAGCAGCCCTCAGAGGCACAATGAGCAGTTCTTC.

This chain links TRBV4-1 with TRBJ1-2; 7 nucleotides line up with TRBD1. Trimming removed 5 bases from V and 6 bases from J; junction bases left unmatched: 15. CDR1 and CDR2 from the germline V gene are MGHRA and YSYEKL. The CDR3 length is 16 residues. The CDR3 DNA reads as TGCGCCAGCAGCTGGGCCGCTCAGGGGGGAGGGAATGGCTACACCTTC. Translated: CASSWAAQGGGNGYTF.

This clone was recorded once. This CDR3 is also generated by other DNA sequences in the sample. The V call is TRBV20-1, the J call TRBJ2-3; D ambiguous. The V end was cut by 3 bases, the J end by 2 bases, with 3 bases between. The CDR3 consists of 11 residues. Germline V gene lookup returns CDR1 DFQATT and CDR2 SNEGSKA (reference sequence). The CDR3 spells CSARVTDTQYF. The DNA for the CDR3 is TGCAGTGCTAGGGTCACAGATACGCAGTATTTT.

This chain joins TRBV15 and TRBJ1-4; 10 positions match TRBD1. Germline V gene data show CDR1 as LNHNV and CDR2 as YYDKDF (reference sequence). The trim removed 3 bases at V and 4 bases at J, leaving 2 bases unmatched. The CDR3 runs 15 residues. CDR3 sequence reads: CATSSRTGGNEKLFF. The CDR3 DNA reads as TGTGCCACCAGCAGCCGGACAGGGGGTAATGAAAAACTGTTTTTT.

The chain carries TRBV2 and TRBJ2-1; tentative D call: TRBD2 (6 bases). V was pared by 8 bases and J by 5 bases, with 19 bases between. In germline, CDR1 is SNHLY, CDR2 FYNNEI. The CDR3 has 15 amino acids. In DNA, the CDR3 is TGTGCCAGCGGCAGACTAGTCCCTTTGGACAATGAGCAGTTCTTC. Translating gives CASGRLVPLDNEQFF.

This chain connects TRBV19 to TRBJ1-5; unclear D gene. Germline CDR1 LNHDA, CDR2 SQIVND (reference sequence). The germline V and J ends were trimmed by 6 bases and 7 bases, with 10 bases remaining between them. CDR3 length equals 12 residues. As DNA, the CDR3 is TGTGCCAGTAGGGAGCTGGGCCAGCCCCAGCATTTT. Its protein product is CASRELGQPQHF.

The genes are TRBV28 and TRBJ2-2, with TRBD1 as a possible D gene (5 bases). V was cut by 3 bases and J by 4 bases, with 12 bases left in between. Germline CDR1 is MDHEN and CDR2 is SYDVKM. CDR3 length equals 15 residues. The CDR3 loop reads CASSFAGMTTGELFF. CDR3 DNA sequence: TGTGCCAGCAGTTTTGCAGGGATGACCACCGGGGAGCTGTTTTTT. The entire variable domain, with the rest obtained from reference TRBV28 and TRBJ2-2, is as follows: DVKVTQSSRYLVKRTGEKVFLECVQDMDHENMFWYRQDPGLGLRLIYFSYDVKMKEKGDIPEGYSVSREKKERFSLILESASTNQTSMYLCASSFAGMTTGELFFGEGSRLTVL.

The chain's CDR3 is CAISSTGPTEAFF. Written as DNA, the CDR3 is TGTGCCATCAGTTCGACAGGGCCCACTGAAGCTTTCTTT. The chain is built from TRBV10-3 and TRBJ1-1, with 7 bases lining up with TRBD1. The CDR3 runs to 13 residues. The V and J ends lost 5 bases and 4 bases, in that order; junction bases with no gene match: 4. CDR1 and CDR2 from the germline V gene are ENHRY and SYGVKD.

This clone turned up a few times. The gene calls are TRBV6-1 and TRBJ1-2, with D possibly being TRBD1 (6 bases). In germline, CDR1 is MNHNS, CDR2 SASEGT. The CDR3 loop spans 17 amino acids. V gave up 5 bases and J gave up 0 bases, with 19 bases separating them. This CDR3 is CASSKVGGGSSNYGYTF. The CDR3 DNA sequence: TGTGCCAGCAGTAAAGTCGGGGGCGGCAGCTCTAACTATGGCTACACCTTC.

The V and J genes are TRBV2 and TRBJ2-6; D call uncertain. The V end lost 6 bases, the J end lost 0 bases, and 9 bases lay between the germline ends. Per the germline V gene, CDR1 is SNHLY and CDR2 is FYNNEI. The CDR3 has 15 residues. CDR3 DNA sequence: TGTGCCAGCAGCCTAATTCCCTCTGGGGCCAACGTCCTGACTTTC. It is translated as CASSLIPSGANVLTF.

V and J are TRBV7-3 and TRBJ2-2, with TRBD1 as a possible D gene (5 bases). CDR3 length: 16 amino acids. V gave up 2 bases and J gave up 6 bases, with 16 bases separating them. Germline V gives CDR1 SGHTA, CDR2 FQGTGA. CDR3: CASSLGARGEPGELFF. The CDR3 bases are TGTGCCAGCAGCTTAGGGGCTAGGGGTGAACCCGGGGAGCTGTTTTTT.

CDR3: CASRRQGGGTEAFF. Written as DNA, the CDR3 is TGTGCCAGCCGTAGGCAGGGGGGGGGCACTGAAGCTTTCTTT. The chain combines TRBV2 with TRBJ1-1; TRBD1 matches 7 bases. Per germline, CDR1 SNHLY and CDR2 FYNNEI. The CDR3 is 14 residues long. J gave up 4 bases and V 8 bases, and 10 bases lay outside the gene matches.

This clone was observed a single time. CDR3 sequence reads: CASSDEGNTEAFF. As DNA, the CDR3 is TGTGCCAGCAGTGACGAGGGGAACACTGAAGCTTTCTTT. The V and J genes are TRBV2 and TRBJ1-1, with unresolved D. CDR3 length equals 13 residues. Per the germline V gene, CDR1 is SNHLY and CDR2 is FYNNEI. Trimming stripped 3 bases from V and 1 base from J, with 6 bases between.

The chain links TRBV7-9 to TRBJ2-7; D gene unclear. V lost 1 base and J lost 3, with 10 bases in between. Germline loops: CDR1 SEHNR, CDR2 FQNEAQ (reference sequence). The CDR3 length is 14 residues. The CDR3 sequence: CASSLVSYNYEQYF. The CDR3 region has the DNA TGTGCCAGCAGCTTAGTATCCTACAACTACGAGCAGTACTTC.

As for this clone: Different DNA sequences within this sample yield the same CDR3. The gene calls are TRBV5-6 and TRBJ2-3; D remains ambiguous. V lost 0 bases and J lost 4, with 3 bases in between. CDR1 and CDR2 from the germline V gene are SGHDT and YYEEEE. The CDR3 runs to 12 residues. The chain's CDR3 is CASSLGADTQYF. Written as DNA, the CDR3 is TGTGCCAGCAGCTTGGGCGCAGATACGCAGTATTTT. The variable domain in full, completed from reference TRBV5-6 and TRBJ2-3, reads DAGVTQSPTHLIKTRGQQVTLRCSPKSGHDTVSWYQQALGQGPQFIFQYYEEEERQRGNFPDRFSGHQFPNYSSELNVNALLLGDSALYLCASSLGADTQYFGPGTRLTVL.

The V gene is TRBV18, the J gene TRBJ1-5; D might be TRBD1 (6 bases). V lost 0 bases, J lost 6 bases, and 9 bases lay in between. The CDR3 length is 14 residues. Per the germline V gene, CDR1 is KGHSH and CDR2 is LQKENI. CDR3 sequence (DNA): TGTGCCAGCTCACCACCGGGGGCCATTCAGCCCCAGCATTTT. Its protein product is CASSPPGAIQPQHF.

The chain links TRBV5-1 to TRBJ2-2; 8 bases are a match to TRBD1. V was pared by 0 bases and J by 4 bases, with 5 bases of the junction left unmatched. From germline, CDR1 is SGHRS and CDR2 YFSETQ. The CDR3 is 16 residues long. CDR3: CASSLGRTGSTGELFF. CDR3 nucleotides: TGCGCCAGCAGCTTGGGACGGACAGGGTCCACCGGGGAGCTGTTTTTT.

This rearrangement joins TRBV7-3 to TRBJ1-2; tentatively, D is TRBD1 (6 bases). Germline V CDR1 and CDR2: SGHTA, FQGTGA. The CDR3 is made up of 15 amino acids. V was clipped by 5 bases and J by 0 bases, with 13 bases between them. CDR3 in DNA: TGTGCCAGCAGCCCGGACAGTCTAGCTAACTATGGCTACACCTTC. It codes for CASSPDSLANYGYTF.

The chain couples TRBV5-4 to TRBJ1-2, with D possibly TRBD1 on 5 matching bases. Germline V gene lookup returns CDR1 SGHNT and CDR2 YYREEE (reference sequence). The CDR3 length is 15 residues. V gave up 4 bases and J gave up 4 bases, with 17 bases separating them. CDR3: CASSTGRDGLYGYTF. CDR3 in DNA: TGTGCCAGCAGCACCGGCCGGGACGGACTCTATGGCTACACCTTC. Full variable domain (rest looked up from reference TRBV5-4 and TRBJ1-2): ETGVTQSPTHLIKTRGQQVTLRCSSQSGHNTVSWYQQALGQGPQFIFQYYREEENGRGNFPPRFSGLQFPNYSSELNVNALELDDSALYLCASSTGRDGLYGYTFGSGTRLTVV.

This clone was counted once. The genes are TRBV28 and TRBJ2-5; 7 nucleotides match TRBD1. Losses at the gene ends were 1 base for V and 5 bases for J; bases not matched to a gene: 10. The CDR3 sequence is 16 residues long. Germline V gene lookup returns CDR1 MDHEN and CDR2 SYDVKM. DNA for the CDR3: TGTGCCAGCAGTTTATTAATGTCAGGGGGTGGTGAGACCCAGTACTTC. Its translation: CASSLLMSGGGETQYF.

The V call is TRBV19, the J call TRBJ2-2; the match to TRBD1 covers 9 bases. Germline CDR1 LNHDA, CDR2 SQIVND (reference sequence). Germline trimming cut 7 bases from V and 4 bases from J; bases unmatched to any gene: 7. The CDR3 has 15 amino acids. The CDR3, as DNA: TGTGCCAGTACTCCCGGGACAGGGCGCACCGGGGAGCTGTTTTTT. Translating it yields CASTPGTGRTGELFF. The whole variable domain, filled in from reference TRBV19 and TRBJ2-2, reads DGGITQSPKYLFRKEGQNVTLSCEQNLNHDAMYWYRQDPGQGLRLIYYSQIVNDFQKGDIAEGYSVSREKKESFPLTVTSAQKNPTAFYLCASTPGTGRTGELFFGEGSRLTVL.